Listed below are T cell receptor beta chains from one sample, sequenced in a study of CD8 T cells in ankylosing spondylitis. TCRdb analysed the 5' RACE reads with MiXCR anew, one entry per CDR3 protein. The data hold about 250,000 distinct CDR3 sequences, with roughly 32% observed a single time. Sequencing was carried out using blood, either unsorted or a sorted T cell fraction (not recorded which). These receptors came from a male donor with ankylosing spondylitis or in good health (not recorded which). CDR3s include the opening cysteine and the closing phenylalanine or tryptophan. A D gene is named only where the DNA matches it firmly. Size is omitted from some rows. Given values are once, few, many or a class for expanded clones.

CDR3nt: TGTGCCAGCACCCAGGGACAGGGTAACACCGGGGAGCTGTTTTTT
CDR3aa: CASTQGQGNTGELFF
abundance: NA
j_gene: TRBJ2-2
d_gene: TRBD1
v_gene: TRBV6-1

CDR3nt: TGTGCCAGCACCAAAGATGGGGCTGAAGCTTTCTTT
CDR3aa: CASTKDGAEAFF
abundance: many
j_gene: TRBJ1-1
d_gene: NA
v_gene: TRBV12-3/TRBV12-4

CDR3nt: TGCAGTGCTACCGAATCACCCCTCCACTTT
CDR3aa: CSATESPLHF
abundance: few
j_gene: TRBJ1-6
d_gene: NA
v_gene: TRBV20-1

CDR3nt: TGCAGTGCTAGAGGACCGAGGGCTCCGTACGAGCAGTACTTC
CDR3aa: CSARGPRAPYEQYF
abundance: few
j_gene: TRBJ2-7
d_gene: NA
v_gene: TRBV20-1

CDR3nt: TGTGCCAGCTCACCAGGTGGTGGGCCTATGAATGAGCAGTTCTTC
CDR3aa: CASSPGGGPMNEQFF
abundance: NA
j_gene: TRBJ2-1
d_gene: NA
v_gene: TRBV18

CDR3nt: TGTGCCAGCAGCTTAACGGTCGAGATTTCCGGCACAGATACGCAGTATTTT
CDR3aa: CASSLTVEISGTDTQYF
abundance: NA
j_gene: TRBJ2-3
d_gene: NA
v_gene: TRBV11-2

CDR3nt: TGTGCCATCAGTTTCGACACTAATGGCTACACCTTC
CDR3aa: CAISFDTNGYTF
abundance: NA
j_gene: TRBJ1-2
d_gene: NA
v_gene: TRBV10-3

CDR3nt: TGTGCCACCAGCAGAGATCAGGCCAATGAGCAGTTCTTC
CDR3aa: CATSRDQANEQFF
abundance: few
j_gene: TRBJ2-1
d_gene: NA
v_gene: TRBV15

CDR3nt: TGTGCCAGCAGCCCCTCACTCGACAGGGTGGTGGATACGCAGTATTTT
CDR3aa: CASSPSLDRVVDTQYF
abundance: NA
j_gene: TRBJ2-3
d_gene: TRBD1
v_gene: TRBV7-8

CDR3nt: TGTGCCAGCAGCCAAGGGCTCCTGGACGAGCAGTACTTC
CDR3aa: CASSQGLLDEQYF
abundance: NA
j_gene: TRBJ2-7
d_gene: NA
v_gene: TRBV3-1

CDR3nt: TGTGCCAGCACCAAGGGACTAGCGGGGTTAAATGAGCAGTTCTTC
CDR3aa: CASTKGLAGLNEQFF
abundance: NA
j_gene: TRBJ2-1
d_gene: TRBD2
v_gene: TRBV12-3/TRBV12-4

CDR3nt: TGTGCCAGCAGCCGGGGACAGGGTCGATCCTACGAGCAGTACTTC
CDR3aa: CASSRGQGRSYEQYF
abundance: NA
j_gene: TRBJ2-7
d_gene: TRBD1
v_gene: TRBV12-3/TRBV12-4

CDR3nt: TGCAGTGCTAGGCGCGGACCCTACAATGAGCAGTTCTTC
CDR3aa: CSARRGPYNEQFF
abundance: many
j_gene: TRBJ2-1
d_gene: NA
v_gene: TRBV20-1

CDR3nt: TGTGCCAGCAACACAGGGGGCGCGAATTCCGAGCAGTACTTC
CDR3aa: CASNTGGANSEQYF
abundance: few
j_gene: TRBJ2-7
d_gene: TRBD1
v_gene: TRBV28

CDR3nt: TGCAGCGTTGAAACGGGAGGCTACACCTTC
CDR3aa: CSVETGGYTF
abundance: medium-sized
j_gene: TRBJ1-2
d_gene: NA
v_gene: TRBV29-1

CDR3nt: TGCAGTGCTCGGGGGGCTCAGATGAACACTGAAGCTTTCTTT
CDR3aa: CSARGAQMNTEAFF
abundance: NA
j_gene: TRBJ1-1
d_gene: NA
v_gene: TRBV20-1

CDR3nt: TGTGCCAGCAGTGAAGGGCACAGAGACACAGATACGCAGTATTTT
CDR3aa: CASSEGHRDTDTQYF
abundance: NA
j_gene: TRBJ2-3
d_gene: NA
v_gene: TRBV25-1

CDR3nt: TGCAGTGCCCACAACCGGGACAGGGAGTCTGGGGCCAACGTCCTGACTTTC
CDR3aa: CSAHNRDRESGANVLTF
abundance: once
j_gene: TRBJ2-6
d_gene: TRBD1
v_gene: TRBV20-1

CDR3nt: TGTGCCAGCAGGGCTGGGACTAGCGGGGCCGGGGAGCAGTTCTTC
CDR3aa: CASRAGTSGAGEQFF
abundance: few
j_gene: TRBJ2-1
d_gene: TRBD2
v_gene: TRBV12-3/TRBV12-4

CDR3nt: TGTGCCAGCAGCTCAGAGGAGGCCCATGAGCAGTTCTTC
CDR3aa: CASSSEEAHEQFF
abundance: NA
j_gene: TRBJ2-1
d_gene: NA
v_gene: TRBV5-5

CDR3nt: TGTGCCAGCAGTTTGGGGCAGCTCGCCGAGCAGTACTTC
CDR3aa: CASSLGQLAEQYF
abundance: NA
j_gene: TRBJ2-7
d_gene: NA
v_gene: TRBV27

CDR3nt: TGTGCCAGCAGCTTGCGGCTAGCGGGGGGCCAATTCTACGAGCAGTACTTC
CDR3aa: CASSLRLAGGQFYEQYF
abundance: NA
j_gene: TRBJ2-7
d_gene: TRBD2
v_gene: TRBV5-6

CDR3nt: TGTGCCGTCTCCCCGGGACAGGAGGGTTACGAGCAGTACTTC
CDR3aa: CAVSPGQEGYEQYF
abundance: once
j_gene: TRBJ2-7
d_gene: TRBD1
v_gene: TRBV10-3

CDR3nt: TGTGCCAGCAGTTATCAGTCGGTGGGGACAGAAGAGACCCAGTACTTC
CDR3aa: CASSYQSVGTEETQYF
abundance: few
j_gene: TRBJ2-5
d_gene: TRBD1
v_gene: TRBV6-5

CDR3nt: TGCGCCAGCAGCTTGGAGAGTAGCGGGGGCACAGATACGCAGTATTTT
CDR3aa: CASSLESSGGTDTQYF
abundance: NA
j_gene: TRBJ2-3
d_gene: TRBD2
v_gene: TRBV5-1

CDR3nt: TGTGCCAGCAGCCTACAGGGGCCGCCTCCCCACACCATATATTTT
CDR3aa: CASSLQGPPPHTIYF
abundance: NA
j_gene: TRBJ1-3
d_gene: TRBD1
v_gene: TRBV7-6

CDR3nt: TGTGCCAGCACGGGGGGGGACAATGAGCAGTTCTTC
CDR3aa: CASTGGDNEQFF
abundance: few
j_gene: TRBJ2-1
d_gene: TRBD2
v_gene: TRBV27

CDR3nt: TGTGCCAGCAGTAACACCGGATTCCCGGCCTACGAGCAGTACTTC
CDR3aa: CASSNTGFPAYEQYF
abundance: few
j_gene: TRBJ2-7
d_gene: NA
v_gene: TRBV7-9

CDR3nt: TGTGCCACCAGCAGAGATCAGGGGGCTAGGGGCTACACCTTC
CDR3aa: CATSRDQGARGYTF
abundance: NA
j_gene: TRBJ1-2
d_gene: TRBD1
v_gene: TRBV15

CDR3nt: TGTGCCAGCAGTTTACAGGGACTATCTTCCGCAAATACGCAGTATTTT
CDR3aa: CASSLQGLSSANTQYF
abundance: NA
j_gene: TRBJ2-3
d_gene: TRBD2
v_gene: TRBV12-3/TRBV12-4

CDR3nt: TGTGCCAGCAGTTCCCCGGCAGGGCAGGGGCCCCAGCATTTT
CDR3aa: CASSSPAGQGPQHF
abundance: NA
j_gene: TRBJ1-5
d_gene: NA
v_gene: TRBV6-5

CDR3nt: TGCGCCAGCAGCCCCGGACAGGGAAGGGCTAATGAAAAACTGTTTTTT
CDR3aa: CASSPGQGRANEKLFF
abundance: NA
j_gene: TRBJ1-4
d_gene: TRBD1
v_gene: TRBV5-1

CDR3nt: TGTGCCAGCAGTGAGGGTTCAGGGGGCATTTATGAGCAGTTCTTC
CDR3aa: CASSEGSGGIYEQFF
abundance: few
j_gene: TRBJ2-1
d_gene: TRBD1
v_gene: TRBV6-4

CDR3nt: TGCGCCAGCAGCGGCAGCGGGGGGGACACAGATACGCAGTATTTT
CDR3aa: CASSGSGGDTDTQYF
abundance: once
j_gene: TRBJ2-3
d_gene: TRBD2
v_gene: TRBV5-1

CDR3nt: TGCAGTGCTAGAGACTCCGGGACAGCGATCGCCAGCTCTGGAAACACCATATATTTT
CDR3aa: CSARDSGTAIASSGNTIYF
abundance: NA
j_gene: TRBJ1-3
d_gene: TRBD1
v_gene: TRBV20-1

CDR3nt: TGTGCCAGCACCCTATCAATAAACACTGAAGCTTTCTTT
CDR3aa: CASTLSINTEAFF
abundance: few
j_gene: TRBJ1-1
d_gene: NA
v_gene: TRBV12-3/TRBV12-4

CDR3nt: TGTGCCAGCAGCCTGGGACAGGGGCGACAACAAGAGACCCAGTACTTC
CDR3aa: CASSLGQGRQQETQYF
abundance: few
j_gene: TRBJ2-5
d_gene: TRBD1
v_gene: TRBV6-2/TRBV6-3

CDR3nt: TGCAGTCCTCTCGGGACTACCACCTACGAGCAGTACTTC
CDR3aa: CSPLGTTTYEQYF
abundance: NA
j_gene: TRBJ2-7
d_gene: TRBD2
v_gene: TRBV20-1

CDR3nt: TGCGCCAGCAGTCGGGACAGTAGCACAGATACGCAGTATTTT
CDR3aa: CASSRDSSTDTQYF
abundance: few
j_gene: TRBJ2-3
d_gene: TRBD1
v_gene: TRBV10-1

CDR3nt: TGTGCCAGCAGCCCCAGTTTCGCCTATTACGAGCAGTACTTC
CDR3aa: CASSPSFAYYEQYF
abundance: few
j_gene: TRBJ2-7
d_gene: NA
v_gene: TRBV28

CDR3nt: TGTGCCAGCAACCGGGACTCCAACTACAATGAGCAGTTCTTC
CDR3aa: CASNRDSNYNEQFF
abundance: NA
j_gene: TRBJ2-1
d_gene: NA
v_gene: TRBV5-6

CDR3nt: TGCAGTGCTAGTAAGATCGTGGAGGCCCTAGGGGAGCAGTACTTC
CDR3aa: CSASKIVEALGEQYF
abundance: NA
j_gene: TRBJ2-7
d_gene: NA
v_gene: TRBV20-1

CDR3nt: TGTGCCAGCAGCTCCACGGAGTACGAGCAGTACTTC
CDR3aa: CASSSTEYEQYF
abundance: NA
j_gene: TRBJ2-7
d_gene: NA
v_gene: TRBV7-8

CDR3nt: TGTGCCAGCAGCTTGGGAGCTGGGACACCCGAGAGCACCGGGGAGCTGTTTTTT
CDR3aa: CASSLGAGTPESTGELFF
abundance: NA
j_gene: TRBJ2-2
d_gene: NA
v_gene: TRBV5-5

CDR3nt: TGTGCCAGCAGTGGGTACGGGGGAGATACGCAGTATTTT
CDR3aa: CASSGYGGDTQYF
abundance: NA
j_gene: TRBJ2-3
d_gene: NA
v_gene: TRBV25-1

CDR3nt: TGCGCCAGCAGCAGTAGTGGGACAGGATTATACGAGCAGTACTTC
CDR3aa: CASSSSGTGLYEQYF
abundance: NA
j_gene: TRBJ2-7
d_gene: TRBD1
v_gene: TRBV5-1

CDR3nt: TGTGCCAGCAGCTTCCCCCTGAGCGGGGGAACCTACGAGCAGTACTTC
CDR3aa: CASSFPLSGGTYEQYF
abundance: NA
j_gene: TRBJ2-7
d_gene: TRBD2
v_gene: TRBV4-2

CDR3nt: TGCGCCAGCAGCTCTGACAGCAACTATGGCTACACCTTC
CDR3aa: CASSSDSNYGYTF
abundance: NA
j_gene: TRBJ1-2
d_gene: NA
v_gene: TRBV5-1

CDR3nt: TGTGCCAGCAGCCCATGGGGGGGGCACGTAGATACGCAGTATTTT
CDR3aa: CASSPWGGHVDTQYF
abundance: NA
j_gene: TRBJ2-3
d_gene: NA
v_gene: TRBV7-3

CDR3nt: TGTGCCAGCAGCCCCCGACGCCGGACAGATACGCAGTATTTT
CDR3aa: CASSPRRRTDTQYF
abundance: NA
j_gene: TRBJ2-3
d_gene: NA
v_gene: TRBV7-3

CDR3nt: TGCGCCAGCAGCCAGGCGGGCACAGATACGCAGTATTTT
CDR3aa: CASSQAGTDTQYF
abundance: NA
j_gene: TRBJ2-3
d_gene: NA
v_gene: TRBV4-1

CDR3nt: TGTGCCAGCAGCTCCGGGGCCAGGTCAGAGACCCAGTACTTC
CDR3aa: CASSSGARSETQYF
abundance: NA
j_gene: TRBJ2-5
d_gene: NA
v_gene: TRBV7-9

CDR3nt: TGCAGTGCTAGAGAAACGACTAGCGGACACACAGATACGCAGTATTTT
CDR3aa: CSARETTSGHTDTQYF
abundance: NA
j_gene: TRBJ2-3
d_gene: TRBD2
v_gene: TRBV20-1

CDR3nt: TGCAGTGCTGCAGATCTTACGCAGTTCTTC
CDR3aa: CSAADLTQFF
abundance: NA
j_gene: TRBJ2-1
d_gene: NA
v_gene: TRBV20-1

CDR3nt: TGCAGTGCAAACAGCCGCGTCTCCTACGAGCAGTACTTC
CDR3aa: CSANSRVSYEQYF
abundance: NA
j_gene: TRBJ2-7
d_gene: NA
v_gene: TRBV20-1

CDR3nt: TGCAGCGTTGAAGATAGGGACGGTTACGAGCAGTACTTC
CDR3aa: CSVEDRDGYEQYF
abundance: NA
j_gene: TRBJ2-7
d_gene: NA
v_gene: TRBV29-1